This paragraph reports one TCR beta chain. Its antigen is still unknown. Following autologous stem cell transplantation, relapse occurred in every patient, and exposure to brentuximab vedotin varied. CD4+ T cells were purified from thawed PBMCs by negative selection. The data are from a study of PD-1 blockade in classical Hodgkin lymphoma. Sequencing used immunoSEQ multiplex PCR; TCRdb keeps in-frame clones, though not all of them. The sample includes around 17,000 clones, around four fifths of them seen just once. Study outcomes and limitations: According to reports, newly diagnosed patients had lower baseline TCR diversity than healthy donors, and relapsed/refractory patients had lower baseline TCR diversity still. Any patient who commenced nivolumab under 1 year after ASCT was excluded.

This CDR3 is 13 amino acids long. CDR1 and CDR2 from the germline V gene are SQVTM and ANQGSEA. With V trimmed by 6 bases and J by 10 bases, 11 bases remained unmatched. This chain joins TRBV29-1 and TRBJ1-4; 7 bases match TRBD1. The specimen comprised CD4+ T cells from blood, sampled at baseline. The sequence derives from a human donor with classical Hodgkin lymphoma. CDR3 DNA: TGCAGCGTCCAGAGACAGGGAACAGTAAAACTGTTTTTT. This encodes CSVQRQGTVKLFF.